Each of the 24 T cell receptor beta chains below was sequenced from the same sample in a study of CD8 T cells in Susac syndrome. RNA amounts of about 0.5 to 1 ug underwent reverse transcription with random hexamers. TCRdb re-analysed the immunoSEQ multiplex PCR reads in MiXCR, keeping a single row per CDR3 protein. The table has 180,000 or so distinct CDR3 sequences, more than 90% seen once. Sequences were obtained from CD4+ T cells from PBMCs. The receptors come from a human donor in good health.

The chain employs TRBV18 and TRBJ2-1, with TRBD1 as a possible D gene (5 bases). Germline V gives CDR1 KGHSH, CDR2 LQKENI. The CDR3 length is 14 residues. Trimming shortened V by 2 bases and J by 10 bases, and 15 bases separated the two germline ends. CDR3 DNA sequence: TGTGCCAGCTCACCAATGGCAGGGAAAACAGAGCAGTTCTTC. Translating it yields CASSPMAGKTEQFF.

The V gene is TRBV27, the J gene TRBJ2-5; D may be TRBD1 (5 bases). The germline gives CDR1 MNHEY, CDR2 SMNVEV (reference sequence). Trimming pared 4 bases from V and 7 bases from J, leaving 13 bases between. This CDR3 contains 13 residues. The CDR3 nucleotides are TGTGCCAGCAGTTCAGAGCCGACAGCGACCCAGTACTTC. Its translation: CASSSEPTATQYF.

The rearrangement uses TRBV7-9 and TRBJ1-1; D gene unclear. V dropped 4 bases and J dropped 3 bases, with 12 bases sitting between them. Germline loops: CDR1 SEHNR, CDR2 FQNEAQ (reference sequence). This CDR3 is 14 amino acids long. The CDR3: CASSSSDGDTEAFF. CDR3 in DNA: TGTGCCAGCAGCTCTTCGGACGGGGACACTGAAGCTTTCTTT.

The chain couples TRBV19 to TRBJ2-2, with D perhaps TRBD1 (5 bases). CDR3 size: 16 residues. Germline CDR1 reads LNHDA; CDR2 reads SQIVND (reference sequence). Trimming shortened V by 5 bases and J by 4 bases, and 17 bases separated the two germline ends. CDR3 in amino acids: CASSFQGMLSTGELFF. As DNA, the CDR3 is TGTGCCAGTAGTTTCCAGGGAATGTTGAGCACCGGGGAGCTGTTTTTT.

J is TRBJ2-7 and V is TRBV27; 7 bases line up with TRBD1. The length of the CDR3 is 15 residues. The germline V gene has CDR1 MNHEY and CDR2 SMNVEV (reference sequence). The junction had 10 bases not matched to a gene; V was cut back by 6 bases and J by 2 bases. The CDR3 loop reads CASRGMTGPPYEQYF. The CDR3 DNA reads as TGTGCCAGCAGGGGGATGACAGGGCCCCCCTACGAGCAGTACTTC.

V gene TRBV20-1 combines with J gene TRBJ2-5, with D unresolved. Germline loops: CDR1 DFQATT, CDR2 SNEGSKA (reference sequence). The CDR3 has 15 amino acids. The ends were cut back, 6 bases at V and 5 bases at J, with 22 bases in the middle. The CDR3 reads CSALTALLFAETQYF. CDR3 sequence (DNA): TGCAGTGCCCTGACGGCCCTTCTTTTTGCGGAGACCCAGTACTTC.

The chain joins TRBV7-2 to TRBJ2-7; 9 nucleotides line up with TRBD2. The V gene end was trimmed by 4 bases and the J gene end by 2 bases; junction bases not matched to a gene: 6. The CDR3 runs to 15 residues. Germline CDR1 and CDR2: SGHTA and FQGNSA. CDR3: CASSSGTSLPYEQYF. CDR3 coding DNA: TGTGCCAGCAGCTCCGGGACTAGCCTACCCTACGAGCAGTACTTC.

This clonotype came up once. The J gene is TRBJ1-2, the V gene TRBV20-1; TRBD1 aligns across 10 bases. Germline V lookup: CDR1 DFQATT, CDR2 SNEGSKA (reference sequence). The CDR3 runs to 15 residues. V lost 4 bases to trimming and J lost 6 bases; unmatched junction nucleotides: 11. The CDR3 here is CSATPPGQGYHGYTF. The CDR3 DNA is TGCAGTGCTACACCTCCGGGACAGGGGTACCATGGCTACACCTTC.

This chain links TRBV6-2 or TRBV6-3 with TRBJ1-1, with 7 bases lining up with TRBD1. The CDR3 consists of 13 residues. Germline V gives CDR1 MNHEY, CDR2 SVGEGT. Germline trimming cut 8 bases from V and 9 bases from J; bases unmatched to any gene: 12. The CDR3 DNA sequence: TGTGCCAGCGAAGATCCGGACAGGAAGAAAGCTTTCTTT. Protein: CASEDPDRKKAFF.

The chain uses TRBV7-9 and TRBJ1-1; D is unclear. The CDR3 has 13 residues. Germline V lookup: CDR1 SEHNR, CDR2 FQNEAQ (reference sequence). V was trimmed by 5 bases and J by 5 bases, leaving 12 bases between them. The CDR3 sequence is CASSPSWGTEAFF. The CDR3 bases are TGTGCCAGCAGCCCAAGCTGGGGTACTGAAGCTTTCTTT. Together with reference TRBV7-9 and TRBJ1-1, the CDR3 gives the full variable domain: DTGVSQNPRHKITKRGQNVTFRCDPISEHNRLYWYRQTLGQGPEFLTYFQNEAQLEKSRLLSDRFSAERPKGSFSTLEIQRTEQGDSAMYLCASSPSWGTEAFFGQGTRLTVV.

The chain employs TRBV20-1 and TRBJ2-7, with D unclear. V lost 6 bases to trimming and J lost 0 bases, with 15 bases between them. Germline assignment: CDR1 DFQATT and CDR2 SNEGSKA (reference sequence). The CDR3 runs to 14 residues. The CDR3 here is CSALPELSSYEQYF. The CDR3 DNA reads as TGCAGTGCCCTGCCCGAGTTGAGCTCCTACGAGCAGTACTTC.

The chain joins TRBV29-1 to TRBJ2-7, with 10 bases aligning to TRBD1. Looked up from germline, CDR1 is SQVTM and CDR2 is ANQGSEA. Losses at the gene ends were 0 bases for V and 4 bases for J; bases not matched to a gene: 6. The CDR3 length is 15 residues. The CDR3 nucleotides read TGCAGCGTTGAAGATCGGGACAGGGGAGGTTACGAGCAGTACTTC. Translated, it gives CSVEDRDRGGYEQYF.

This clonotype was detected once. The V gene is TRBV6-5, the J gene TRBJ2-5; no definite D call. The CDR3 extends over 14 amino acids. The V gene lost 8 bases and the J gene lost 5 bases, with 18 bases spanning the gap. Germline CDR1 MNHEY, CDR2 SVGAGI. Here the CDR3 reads CASCPHGDGETQYF. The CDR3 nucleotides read TGTGCCAGCTGCCCCCACGGCGACGGGGAGACCCAGTACTTC.

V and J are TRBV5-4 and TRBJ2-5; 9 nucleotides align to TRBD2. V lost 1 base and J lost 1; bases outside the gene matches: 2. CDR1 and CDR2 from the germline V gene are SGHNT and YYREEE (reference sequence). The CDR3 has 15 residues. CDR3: CASSLKRGAQETQYF. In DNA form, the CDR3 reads TGTGCCAGCAGCTTGAAGCGGGGGGCCCAAGAGACCCAGTACTTC.

CDR3 sequence (DNA): TGCAGCGTCGTTGTAGAAACTAGCACAGATACGCAGTATTTT. Encoded protein: CSVVVETSTDTQYF. The J gene is TRBJ2-3, the V gene TRBV29-1; D is unclear. V lost 6 bases and J lost 0, with 13 bases in between. This CDR3 contains 14 residues. Germline V gives CDR1 SQVTM, CDR2 ANQGSEA.

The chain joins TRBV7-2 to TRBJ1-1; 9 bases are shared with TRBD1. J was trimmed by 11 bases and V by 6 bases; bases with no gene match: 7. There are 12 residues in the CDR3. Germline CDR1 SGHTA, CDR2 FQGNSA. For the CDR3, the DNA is TGTGCCAGCAGTAGCACAGGGGGCAAGGCTTTCTTT. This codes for CASSSTGGKAFF.

CDR3 nucleotide sequence: TGTGCCAGCAGTAGCTATCCCCCCGGGGGCAATCAGCCCCAGCATTTT. Translating it yields CASSSYPPGGNQPQHF. The rearrangement uses TRBV25-1 and TRBJ1-5; D not resolved. The CDR3 runs 16 residues. V lost 5 bases to trimming and J lost 2 bases, with 16 bases between them. CDR1 is MGHDK and CDR2 is SYGVNS in the germline V gene.

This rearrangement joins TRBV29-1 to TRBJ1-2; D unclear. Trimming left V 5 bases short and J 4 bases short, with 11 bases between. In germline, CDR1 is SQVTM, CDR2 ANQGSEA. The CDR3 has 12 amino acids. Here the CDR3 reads CSVLWHSYGYTF. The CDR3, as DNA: TGCAGCGTTCTTTGGCATTCCTATGGCTACACCTTC. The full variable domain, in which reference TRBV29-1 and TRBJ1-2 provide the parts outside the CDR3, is SAVISQKPSRDICQRGTSLTIQCQVDSQVTMMFWYRQQPGQSLTLIATANQGSEATYESGFVIDKFPISRPNLTFSTLTVSNMSPEDSSIYLCSVLWHSYGYTFGSGTRLTVV.

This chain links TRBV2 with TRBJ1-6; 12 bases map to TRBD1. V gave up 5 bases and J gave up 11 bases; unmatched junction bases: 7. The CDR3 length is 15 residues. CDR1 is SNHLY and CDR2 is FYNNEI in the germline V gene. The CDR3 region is CASSPPGQGAAPLHF. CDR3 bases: TGTGCCAGCAGTCCTCCGGGACAGGGGGCAGCACCCCTCCACTTT.

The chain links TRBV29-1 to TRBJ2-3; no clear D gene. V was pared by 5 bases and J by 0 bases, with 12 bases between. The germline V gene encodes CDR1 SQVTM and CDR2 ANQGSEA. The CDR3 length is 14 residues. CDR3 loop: CSVTNPPSTDTQYF. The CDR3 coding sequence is TGCAGCGTTACTAATCCGCCTAGCACAGATACGCAGTATTTT.

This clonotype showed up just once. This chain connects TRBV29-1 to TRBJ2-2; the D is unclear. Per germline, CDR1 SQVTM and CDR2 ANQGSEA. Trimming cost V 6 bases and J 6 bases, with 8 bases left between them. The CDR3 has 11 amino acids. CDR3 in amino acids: CSVRGAGELFF. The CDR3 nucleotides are TGCAGCGTCCGTGGGGCCGGGGAGCTGTTTTTT.

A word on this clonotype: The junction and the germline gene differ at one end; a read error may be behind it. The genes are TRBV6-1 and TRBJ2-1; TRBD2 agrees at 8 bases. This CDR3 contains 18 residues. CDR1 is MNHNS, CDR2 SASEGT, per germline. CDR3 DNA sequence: TGTGCCATCAGTGAGATAGCGGGGCCTACTAAGGGTTACAATGAGCAGTTCTTC. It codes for CAISEIAGPTKGYNEQFF.

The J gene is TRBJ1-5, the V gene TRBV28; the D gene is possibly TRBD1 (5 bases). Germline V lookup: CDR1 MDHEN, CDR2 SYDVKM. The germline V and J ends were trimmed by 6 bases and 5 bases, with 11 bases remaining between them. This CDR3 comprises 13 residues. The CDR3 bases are TGTGCCAGCAGACCAGGGAGTTATCAGCCCCAGCATTTT. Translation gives CASRPGSYQPQHF.

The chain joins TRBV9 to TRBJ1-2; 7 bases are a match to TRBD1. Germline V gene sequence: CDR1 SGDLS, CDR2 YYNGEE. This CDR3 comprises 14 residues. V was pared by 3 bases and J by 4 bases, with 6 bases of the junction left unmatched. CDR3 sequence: CASSAGQTLYGYTF. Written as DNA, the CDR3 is TGTGCCAGCAGCGCGGGACAGACCCTCTATGGCTACACCTTC.